This is a list of T cell receptor beta chains from one sample in a study of T cell responses to AZD1222 COVID-19 vaccine. The table came from immunoSEQ multiplex PCR; TCRdb's copy has only in-frame clones and leaves some out. The top ten hold roughly 1% of the sample, which has roughly 170,000 clones, 85% to 95% seen once. This specimen consisted of peripheral blood, obtained on day 0 of AZD1222 vaccination. These receptor sequences come from an adult in good health. Each CDR3 is given with its conserved first and last residue. Fields, in order: D gene, J gene, V gene, clone size, CDR3 protein, CDR3 DNA. A D gene is named only where the DNA matches it firmly. Not every row has a clone size; where given, it reads once, few, many or a size class.

TRBD1 | TRBJ2-5 | TRBV10-3 | NA | CAISDGQAGETQYF | TGTGCCATCAGTGACGGACAGGCCGGGGAGACCCAGTACTTC
NA | TRBJ1-5 | TRBV2 | NA | CASRADPASNQPQHF | TGTGCCAGCAGGGCCGACCCCGCGAGCAATCAGCCCCAGCATTTT
TRBD1 | TRBJ2-5 | TRBV7-8 | NA | CASSSRTGGETQYF | TGTGCCAGCAGCTCAAGGACAGGAGGAGAGACCCAGTACTTC
TRBD1 | TRBJ1-3 | TRBV4-1 | NA | CASSQGGSGDSSGNTIYF | TGCGCCAGCAGCCAAGGAGGTTCCGGGGACAGCTCTGGAAACACCATATATTTT
NA | TRBJ2-7 | TRBV5-1 | NA | CASRDTYEQYF | TGCGCCAGCAGGGACACCTACGAGCAGTACTTC
NA | TRBJ1-2 | TRBV12-3/TRBV12-4 | NA | CASSAQDYGYTF | TGTGCCAGCAGTGCACAGGACTATGGCTACACCTTC
NA | TRBJ2-2 | TRBV7-8 | NA | CASSRESDPGELFF | TGTGCCAGCAGCCGAGAATCTGATCCCGGGGAGCTGTTTTTT
NA | TRBJ1-3 | TRBV7-9 | NA | CATVSEGNTIYF | TGTGCCACCGTTTCTGAAGGAAACACCATATATTTT
TRBD1 | TRBJ1-5 | TRBV7-2 | NA | CASSLRTGEGQPQHF | TGTGCCAGCAGCCTTAGGACAGGGGAGGGGCAGCCCCAGCATTTT
NA | TRBJ2-5 | TRBV20-1 | few | CSARVGETQYF | TGCAGTGCGCGTGTCGGAGAGACCCAGTACTTC
NA | TRBJ2-5 | TRBV7-2 | NA | CASSLVGRKYQETQYF | TGTGCCAGCAGCTTAGTAGGGCGCAAGTACCAAGAGACCCAGTACTTC
NA | TRBJ2-3 | TRBV5-1 | NA | CASSPGLLTDTQYF | TGCGCCAGCAGCCCAGGACTTCTCACAGATACGCAGTATTTT
NA | TRBJ2-1 | TRBV11-2 | NA | CASSWGRNGEQFF | TGTGCCAGCAGCTGGGGGCGAAATGGTGAGCAGTTCTTC
NA | TRBJ1-1 | TRBV5-1 | NA | CASSLDGSGYTEAFF | TGCGCCAGCAGCTTGGACGGCAGCGGATACACTGAAGCTTTCTTT
NA | TRBJ2-3 | TRBV5-1 | NA | CASSLQLAPDTQYF | TGCGCCAGCAGCTTGCAGCTAGCTCCAGATACGCAGTATTTT
TRBD1 | TRBJ2-5 | TRBV4-2 | NA | CASSRDRGYQETQYF | TGTGCCAGCAGCCGGGACAGGGGGTACCAAGAGACCCAGTACTTC
NA | TRBJ1-1 | TRBV30 | NA | CAWSVRDTEAFF | TGTGCCTGGAGTGTACGGGATACTGAAGCTTTCTTT
NA | TRBJ1-1 | TRBV3-1/TRBV3-2 | NA | CASSQDTGRVYTEAFF | TGTGCCAGCAGCCAAGATACAGGGAGGGTATACACTGAAGCTTTCTTT
NA | TRBJ1-6 | TRBV28 | NA | CASSPGSYNSPLHF | TGTGCCAGCAGTCCCGGTTCCTATAATTCACCCCTCCACTTT
NA | TRBJ1-3 | TRBV3-1/TRBV3-2 | NA | CASSQDRRAGNTIYF | TGTGCCAGCAGCCAAGACAGGAGAGCTGGAAACACCATATATTTT
NA | TRBJ1-1 | TRBV20-1 | NA | CSASDGRAFF | TGCAGTGCTTCGGACGGTCGAGCTTTCTTT
NA | TRBJ1-4 | TRBV2 | NA | CASKVDSINEKLFF | TGTGCCAGCAAGGTAGACAGTATCAATGAAAAACTGTTTTTT
NA | TRBJ1-1 | TRBV6-5 | few | CASSYDDGNTEAFF | TGTGCCAGCAGTTACGATGACGGCAACACTGAAGCTTTCTTT
NA | TRBJ2-5 | TRBV20-1 | NA | CSASISSGETQYF | TGCAGTGCTAGTATTAGCAGCGGGGAGACCCAGTACTTC
NA | TRBJ1-6 | TRBV6-6 | NA | CASYRWGMDSPLHF | TGTGCCAGCTACAGGTGGGGTATGGATTCACCCCTCCACTTT
TRBD2 | TRBJ2-7 | TRBV6-5 | NA | CASSRPGTSNREQYF | TGTGCCAGCAGTCGCCCCGGGACTAGCAACCGCGAGCAGTACTTC
TRBD1 | TRBJ1-6 | TRBV25-1 | NA | CASSDQGQGTYNSPLHF | TGTGCCAGCAGTGATCAGGGACAGGGGACCTATAATTCACCCCTCCACTTT
TRBD1 | TRBJ1-5 | TRBV25-1 | NA | CANPTGQVYNQPQHF | TGTGCCAACCCAACCGGACAGGTTTACAATCAGCCCCAGCATTTT
NA | TRBJ2-3 | TRBV6-1 | NA | CASSEVARSTDTQYF | TGTGCCAGCAGTGAAGTGGCCAGAAGCACAGATACGCAGTATTTT
NA | TRBJ2-2 | TRBV5-1 | NA | CASSLGYSNTGELFF | TGCGCCAGCAGCTTGGGGTATTCGAACACCGGGGAGCTGTTTTTT
NA | TRBJ1-5 | TRBV7-7 | NA | CASSLEGRAYSNQPQHF | TGTGCTAGCAGCTTAGAAGGAAGGGCCTATAGCAATCAGCCCCAGCATTTT